The entry below describes one TCR beta chain. The target of this receptor is not known. Per-base quality was not reported, and no clone a single base away is much larger than it. This sample is drawn from a study of T cells in tumors and immune-related adverse events (dated by TCRdb to the early 2020s). The CDR3, cysteine through phenylalanine, is 13 amino acids long. The retained sequence is limited to the CDR3, 39 bases, with the frame set at the first base. Trimming leaves V shorter by 2 bases and J shorter by 9 bases, with the junction holding 0 bases beyond the gene matches. The germline V gene specifies SGHDN as CDR1 and FVKESK as CDR2. The TCR beta locus was amplified and sequenced using the immunoSEQ assay, from which bulk TCR Vbeta CDR3 data were obtained. In the authors' own workflow: Non-productive CDR3s, sequences shorter than 7 amino acids, and those not starting with C or ending with F/W were excluded. Analysis was restricted to specimens with at least 1000 reads, and each clonotype was defined at the amino acid level. To compute clonality, Pielou's evenness was subtracted from 1. To equalize library sizes, abundance-weighted random subsampling with replacement was performed 100 times so that 95% confidence intervals could be reported. Repertoire overlap was quantified with the Morisita overlap index, and the top 40 clones per specimen were checked for overlap with the irAE. The table comes from immuneACCESS by way of TCRdb, which keeps in-frame sequences with V and J called. Part of the clones is missing from these tables; in studies checked, under half for an unresolved V gene and the rest for unknown reasons. V, J and clone size derive from that table, while D and trimming were established from the DNA sequence. The sample table holds more than 20,000 clones, of which over 80% were seen once. Of the sample, around 1.5% is held by the ten largest clones.

The label giving this sample's treatment or condition can be read as: nivolumab (PD-1 blockade) given before sampling. The DNeasy Blood and Tissue Kit was used to extract DNA from formalin-fixed paraffin-embedded specimens. Here the chain combines TRBV14 and TRBJ2-1; TRBD2 matches 11 bases in the middle. This clonotype was sampled from a female donor with metastatic renal cell carcinoma. The material sequenced was lymph node tissue, taken from a patient treated with anti-PD-1 therapy. The sequenced DNA is TGTGCCAGCAGCCAACTAGCGGGGGGTGAGCAGTTCTTC. Its product reads: CASSQLAGGEQFF.